The 8 T cell receptor beta chains listed next were all sequenced from one sample in a study of blood T cell repertoires in COVID-19. The table came from immunoSEQ multiplex PCR; TCRdb's copy has only in-frame clones and leaves some out. The sample includes 53,000 or so clones, more than 60% of them seen just once. Sequenced sample: peripheral blood. These receptors came from a human donor with active or convalescent COVID-19. The donor label of this sample is uncertain.

The chain has TRBV28 and TRBJ2-2; 14 bases fit TRBD2. CDR3 length: 17 amino acids. Germline CDR1 is MDHEN and CDR2 is SYDVKM. V shed 6 bases, J shed 6 bases, and the junction held 9 bases outside the gene matches. The CDR3 loop is CASRGGTSGSRSGELFF. In DNA form, the CDR3 reads TGTGCCAGCAGGGGGGGGACTAGCGGGAGTCGCTCCGGGGAGCTGTTTTTT.

The chain has TRBV18 and TRBJ1-3; D ambiguous. Trimming removed 2 bases at V and 0 bases at J, with 11 bases between. This CDR3 is built from 16 residues. Germline V gene data show CDR1 as KGHSH and CDR2 as LQKENI. The CDR3 DNA reads as TGTGCCAGCTCACCAATCGGAGGTCTCTCTGGAAACACCATATATTTT. Translation: CASSPIGGLSGNTIYF.

The CDR3 loop is CASSGTSGRETQYF. CDR3 coding DNA: TGCGCCAGCAGTGGGACTAGCGGACGGGAGACCCAGTACTTC. The V call is TRBV10-1, the J call TRBJ2-5; 10 bases match TRBD2. The CDR3 length is 14 residues. CDR1 and CDR2 (germline): WNHNN, SYGVQD (reference sequence). V was clipped by 4 bases and J by 5 bases; unmatched bases: 4.

The chain links TRBV18 to TRBJ2-3; 10 nucleotides agree with TRBD2. Germline CDR1 KGHSH, CDR2 LQKENI. V shed 3 bases and J 4 bases; nucleotides not matched to a gene: 7. This CDR3 has 16 amino acids. Here the CDR3 reads CASSPLAGARPDTQYF. CDR3 bases: TGTGCCAGCTCACCCCTAGCGGGGGCCAGGCCAGATACGCAGTATTTT.

The sample holds many counts of this clone. V gene TRBV3-1 (or the pseudogene TRBV3-2) combines with J gene TRBJ2-7, with 10 bases fitting TRBD1. The germline CDR1 and CDR2 sequences are LGHDT and YNNKEL (reference sequence). The V segment lost 6 bases and the J segment 5 bases; nucleotides outside the gene matches: 1. The CDR3 contains 12 residues. This CDR3 is CASSDRGHEQYF. The DNA for the CDR3 is TGTGCCAGCAGTGACAGGGGGCACGAGCAGTACTTC.

This chain connects TRBV13 to TRBJ1-2; 9 bases line up with TRBD1. The CDR3 length is 15 residues. Germline lookup yields CDR1 PRHDT and CDR2 FYEKMQ (reference sequence). The V gene end was trimmed by 5 bases and the J gene end by 3 bases; junction bases not matched to a gene: 7. The CDR3 reads CASSPRDRDYYGYTF. CDR3 DNA: TGTGCCAGCAGCCCCCGGGACAGGGATTACTATGGCTACACCTTC.

The chain carries TRBV24-1 and TRBJ1-4, with D possibly being TRBD1 (6 bases). Germline V gene data show CDR1 as KGHDR and CDR2 as SFDVKD. The V end lost 2 bases, the J end lost 7 bases, and 19 bases lay between the germline ends. This CDR3 region has 17 residues. CDR3 sequence reads: CATSDSLVGARAEKLFF. CDR3 coding DNA: TGTGCCACCAGTGATTCACTGGTGGGGGCTAGGGCTGAAAAACTGTTTTTT.

The chain couples TRBV6-6 to TRBJ2-7, with a tentative D call TRBD1 (5 bases). CDR1 and CDR2 from the germline V gene are MNHNY and SVGAGI (reference sequence). The V end lost 7 bases, the J end lost 6 bases, and 10 bases lay between the germline ends. This CDR3 has 11 amino acids. Here the CDR3 reads CASTSGSEQYF. The CDR3 coding sequence is TGTGCCAGCACTTCAGGGTCCGAGCAGTACTTC.